This TCR beta chain was found in a study of early T cells in non-severe SARS-CoV-2 infection. As for the study in general: The chains were unpaired, and the sequenced material was bulk RNA from unsorted whole blood.

This clonotype was seen repeatedly, ten times or more. The library protocol tagged individual cDNA molecules with unique molecular identifiers. TCRdb independently ran MiXCR on the 5' RACE reads; one entry per CDR3 protein. In the table there are 55,000 to 75,000 distinct CDR3 sequences, 9.5% to 15% of which are singletons. CDR3 length: 15 residues. CDR1 and CDR2 from the germline V gene are ENHRY and SYGVKD. The V end was cut by 2 bases, the J end by 1 base, with 11 bases between. This rearrangement joins TRBV10-3 to TRBJ1-1; no clear D. The sequence was collected from an adult who was a healthcare worker with PCR-confirmed SARS-CoV-2 infection or an uninfected control (not recorded which). What was sequenced was whole blood. CDR3 loop: CAISEARSQNTEAFF. The CDR3 nucleotides are TGTGCCATCAGTGAGGCCCGTTCCCAGAACACTGAAGCTTTCTTT.